The text below deals with one TCR beta chain. Its antigen remains unidentified. This entry is derived from a study of T-cell memory formation after mild COVID-19. Study results and limitations: The pre-infection memory compartment contained some responding clones, suggesting cross-reactive memory joined.

TCRdb analysed the 5' RACE reads with MiXCR anew, one entry per CDR3 protein. In the table there are about 150,000 distinct CDR3 sequences, 15% to 20% of which are singletons. The CDR3 loop spans 14 amino acids. Germline CDR1 SNHLY, CDR2 FYNNEI. V dropped 6 bases and J dropped 0 bases, with 9 bases sitting between them. The receptor's source is an adult woman who had mild COVID-19 (a few samples of this study predate the infection). Cell type and time point are not known. The V call is TRBV2, the J call TRBJ2-1; D tentatively fits TRBD1 or TRBD2 (5 bases each). Material: PBMCs or a T cell subset sorted from them (not recorded which). CDR3 DNA sequence: TGTGCCAGCAGGGAGGACATCTCCTACAATGAGCAGTTCTTC. Protein product: CASREDISYNEQFF.